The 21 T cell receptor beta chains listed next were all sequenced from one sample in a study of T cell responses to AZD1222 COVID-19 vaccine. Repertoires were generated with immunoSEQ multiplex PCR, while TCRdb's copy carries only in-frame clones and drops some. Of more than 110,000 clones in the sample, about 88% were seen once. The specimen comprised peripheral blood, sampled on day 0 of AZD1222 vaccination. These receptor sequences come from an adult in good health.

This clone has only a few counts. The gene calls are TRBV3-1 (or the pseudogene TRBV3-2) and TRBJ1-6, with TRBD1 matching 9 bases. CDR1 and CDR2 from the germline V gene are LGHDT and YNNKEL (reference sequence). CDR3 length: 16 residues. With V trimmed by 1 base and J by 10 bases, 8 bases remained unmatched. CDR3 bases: TGTGCCAGCAGCCAAGCGGGACAGGGTGCGTCCTCACCCCTCCACTTT. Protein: CASSQAGQGASSPLHF.

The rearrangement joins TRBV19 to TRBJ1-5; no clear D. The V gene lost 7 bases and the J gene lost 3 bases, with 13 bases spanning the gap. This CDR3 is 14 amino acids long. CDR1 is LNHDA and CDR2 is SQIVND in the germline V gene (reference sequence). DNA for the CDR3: TGTGCCAGTACCCTGGGTCCCAACAATCAGCCCCAGCATTTT. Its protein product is CASTLGPNNQPQHF.

CDR3 in amino acids: CAWSRAGGTEAFF. The CDR3, as DNA: TGTGCCTGGAGTCGTGCGGGAGGCACTGAAGCTTTCTTT. V usage is TRBV30 and J usage is TRBJ1-1; D ambiguous. Trimming took 2 bases from V and 4 from J, leaving 11 bases between them. CDR1 and CDR2 from the germline V gene are GTSNPN and SVGIG (reference sequence). The CDR3 is made up of 13 amino acids.

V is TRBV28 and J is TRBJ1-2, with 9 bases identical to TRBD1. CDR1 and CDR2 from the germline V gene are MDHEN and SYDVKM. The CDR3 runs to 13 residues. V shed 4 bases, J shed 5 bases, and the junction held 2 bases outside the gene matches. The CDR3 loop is CASSSGQGYGYTF. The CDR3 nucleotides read TGTGCCAGCAGTTCGGGACAGGGTTATGGCTACACCTTC.

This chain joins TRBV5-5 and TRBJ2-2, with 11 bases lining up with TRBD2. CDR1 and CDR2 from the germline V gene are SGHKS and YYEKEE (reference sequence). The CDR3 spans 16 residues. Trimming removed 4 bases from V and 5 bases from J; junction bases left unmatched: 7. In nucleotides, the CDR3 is TGTGCCAGCAGCACATTAGCGGGGGGGCCGACCGGGGAGCTGTTTTTT. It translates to CASSTLAGGPTGELFF.

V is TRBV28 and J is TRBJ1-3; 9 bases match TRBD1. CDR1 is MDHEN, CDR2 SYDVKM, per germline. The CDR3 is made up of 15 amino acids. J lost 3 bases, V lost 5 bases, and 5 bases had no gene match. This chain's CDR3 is CASSRQGEYGNTIYF. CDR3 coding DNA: TGTGCCAGCAGTCGACAGGGGGAATATGGAAACACCATATATTTT.

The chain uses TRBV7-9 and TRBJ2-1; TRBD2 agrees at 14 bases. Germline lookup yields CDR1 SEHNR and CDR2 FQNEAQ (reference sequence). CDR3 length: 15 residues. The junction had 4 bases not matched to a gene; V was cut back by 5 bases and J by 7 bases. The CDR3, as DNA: TGTGCCAGCAGCCTAGGGACTAGCGGGAGTAATGAGCAGTTCTTC. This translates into CASSLGTSGSNEQFF.

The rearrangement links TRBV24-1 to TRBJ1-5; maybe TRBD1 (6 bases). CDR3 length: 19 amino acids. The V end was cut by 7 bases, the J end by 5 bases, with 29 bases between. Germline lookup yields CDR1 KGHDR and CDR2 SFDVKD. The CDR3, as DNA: TGTGCCACCAGAGGACCCCAAACCTTAGGGGGGCCTCTGGATCAGCCCCAGCATTTT. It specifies CATRGPQTLGGPLDQPQHF.

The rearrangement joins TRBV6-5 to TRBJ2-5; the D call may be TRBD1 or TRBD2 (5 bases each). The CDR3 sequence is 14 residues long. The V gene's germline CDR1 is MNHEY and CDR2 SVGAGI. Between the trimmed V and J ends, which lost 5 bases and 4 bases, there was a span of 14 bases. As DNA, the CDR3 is TGTGCCAGCAGTCTCCTCCGGGGCGCAGAGACCCAGTACTTC. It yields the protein CASSLLRGAETQYF.

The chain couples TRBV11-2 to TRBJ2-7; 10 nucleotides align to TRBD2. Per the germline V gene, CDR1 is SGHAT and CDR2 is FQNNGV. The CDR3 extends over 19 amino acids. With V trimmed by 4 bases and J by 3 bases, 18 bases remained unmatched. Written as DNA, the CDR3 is TGTGCCAGCAGCTCTCGCTCTAGCGGGAGCCATTCCGGTAACTACGAGCAGTACTTC. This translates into CASSSRSSGSHSGNYEQYF.

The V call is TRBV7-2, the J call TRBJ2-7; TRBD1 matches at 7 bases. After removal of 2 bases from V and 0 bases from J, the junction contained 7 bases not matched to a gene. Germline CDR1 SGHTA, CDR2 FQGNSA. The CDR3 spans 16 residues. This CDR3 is CASSLRGQPSSYEQYF. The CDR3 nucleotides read TGTGCCAGCAGCTTAAGGGGACAGCCGAGCTCCTACGAGCAGTACTTC. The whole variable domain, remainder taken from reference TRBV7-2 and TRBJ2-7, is GAGVSQSPSNKVTEKGKDVELRCDPISGHTALYWYRQSLGQGLEFLIYFQGNSAPDKSGLPSDRFSAERTGGSVSTLTIQRTQQEDSAVYLCASSLRGQPSSYEQYFGPGTRLTVT.

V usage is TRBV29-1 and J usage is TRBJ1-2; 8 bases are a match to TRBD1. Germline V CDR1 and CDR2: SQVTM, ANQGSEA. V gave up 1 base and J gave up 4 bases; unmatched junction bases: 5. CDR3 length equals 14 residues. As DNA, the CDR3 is TGCAGCGTTGAAGCGCAGGGGGCAAGCTATGGCTACACCTTC. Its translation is CSVEAQGASYGYTF.

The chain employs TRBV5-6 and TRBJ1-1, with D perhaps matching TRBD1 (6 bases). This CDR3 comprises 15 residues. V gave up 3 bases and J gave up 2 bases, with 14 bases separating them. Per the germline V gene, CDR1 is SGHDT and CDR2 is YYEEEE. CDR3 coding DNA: TGTGCCAGCAGCTCGTACAGGGTACTCAACACTGAAGCTTTCTTT. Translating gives CASSSYRVLNTEAFF.

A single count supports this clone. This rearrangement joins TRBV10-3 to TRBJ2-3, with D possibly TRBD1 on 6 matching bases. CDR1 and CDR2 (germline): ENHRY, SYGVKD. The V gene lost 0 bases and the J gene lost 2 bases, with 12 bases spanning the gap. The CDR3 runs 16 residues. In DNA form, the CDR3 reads TGTGCCATCAGTGAGTCTGAAGGACAGTACACAGATACGCAGTATTTT. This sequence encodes CAISESEGQYTDTQYF.

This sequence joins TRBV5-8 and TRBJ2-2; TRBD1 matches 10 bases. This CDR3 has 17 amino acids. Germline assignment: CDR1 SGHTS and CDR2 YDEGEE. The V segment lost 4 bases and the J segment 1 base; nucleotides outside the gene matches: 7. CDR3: CASSTWTGGGNTGELFF. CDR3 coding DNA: TGTGCCAGCAGCACCTGGACAGGGGGAGGGAACACCGGGGAGCTGTTTTTT.

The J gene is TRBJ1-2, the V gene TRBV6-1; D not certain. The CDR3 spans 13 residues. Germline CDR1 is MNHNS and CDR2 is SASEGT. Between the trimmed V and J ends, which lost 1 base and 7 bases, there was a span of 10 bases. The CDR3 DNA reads TGTGCCAGCAGTGAAGGCAATGTGGGTGGCTACACCTTC. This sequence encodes CASSEGNVGGYTF.

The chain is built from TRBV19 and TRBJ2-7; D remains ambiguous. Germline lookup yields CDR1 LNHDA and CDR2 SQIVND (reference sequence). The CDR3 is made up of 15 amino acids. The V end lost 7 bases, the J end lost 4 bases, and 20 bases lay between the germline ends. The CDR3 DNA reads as TGTGCCAGTACCCCTCGGTTCCTTTCCGCATACGAGCAGTACTTC. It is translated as CASTPRFLSAYEQYF.

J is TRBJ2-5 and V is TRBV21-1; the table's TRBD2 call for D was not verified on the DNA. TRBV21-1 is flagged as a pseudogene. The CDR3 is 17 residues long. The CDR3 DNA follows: TGTGCCAGCAGCAAAGCCGCTCCTCGGAGTCTCCAAGAGACCCAGTACTTC. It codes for CASSKAAPRSLQETQYF.

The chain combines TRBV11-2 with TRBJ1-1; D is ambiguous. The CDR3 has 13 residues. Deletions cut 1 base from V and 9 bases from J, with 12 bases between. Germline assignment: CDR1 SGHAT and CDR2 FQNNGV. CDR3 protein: CASSLGGINKAFF. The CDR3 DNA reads TGTGCCAGCAGCTTAGGGGGAATAAATAAAGCTTTCTTT. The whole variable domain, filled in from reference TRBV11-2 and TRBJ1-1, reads EAGVAQSPRYKIIEKRQSVAFWCNPISGHATLYWYQQILGQGPKLLIQFQNNGVVDDSQLPKDRFSAERLKGVDSTLKIQPAKLEDSAVYLCASSLGGINKAFFGQGTRLTVV.

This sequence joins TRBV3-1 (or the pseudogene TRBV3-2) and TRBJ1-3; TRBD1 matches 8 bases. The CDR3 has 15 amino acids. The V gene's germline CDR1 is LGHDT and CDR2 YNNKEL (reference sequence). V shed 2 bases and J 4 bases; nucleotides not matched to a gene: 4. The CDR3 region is CASSQRTGLGNTIYF. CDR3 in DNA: TGTGCCAGCAGCCAAAGGACAGGGCTAGGAAACACCATATATTTT.

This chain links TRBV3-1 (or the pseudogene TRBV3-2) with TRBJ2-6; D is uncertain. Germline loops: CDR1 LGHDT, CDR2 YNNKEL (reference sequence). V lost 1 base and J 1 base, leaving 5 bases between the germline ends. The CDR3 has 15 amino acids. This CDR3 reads CASSQGQSGANVLTF. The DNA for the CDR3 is TGTGCCAGCAGCCAAGGTCAATCTGGGGCCAACGTCCTGACTTTC.